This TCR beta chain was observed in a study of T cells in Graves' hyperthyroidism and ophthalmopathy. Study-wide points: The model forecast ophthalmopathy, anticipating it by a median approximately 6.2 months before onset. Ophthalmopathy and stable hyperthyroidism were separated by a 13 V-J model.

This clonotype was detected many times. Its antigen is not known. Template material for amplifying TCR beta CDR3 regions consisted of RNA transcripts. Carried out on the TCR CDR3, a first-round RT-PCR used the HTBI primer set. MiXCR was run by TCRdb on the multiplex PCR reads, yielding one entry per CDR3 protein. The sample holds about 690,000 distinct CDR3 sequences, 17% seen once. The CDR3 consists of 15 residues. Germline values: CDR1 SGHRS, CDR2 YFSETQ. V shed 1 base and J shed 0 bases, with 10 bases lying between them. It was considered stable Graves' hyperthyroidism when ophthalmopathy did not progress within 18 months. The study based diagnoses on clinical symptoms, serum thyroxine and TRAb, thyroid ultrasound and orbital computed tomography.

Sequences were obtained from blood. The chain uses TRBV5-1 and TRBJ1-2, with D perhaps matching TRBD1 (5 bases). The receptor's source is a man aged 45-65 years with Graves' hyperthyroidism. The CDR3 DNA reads TGCGCCAGCAGCTTGTCCGGGGCGACTAACTATGGCTACACCTTC. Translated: CASSLSGATNYGYTF.